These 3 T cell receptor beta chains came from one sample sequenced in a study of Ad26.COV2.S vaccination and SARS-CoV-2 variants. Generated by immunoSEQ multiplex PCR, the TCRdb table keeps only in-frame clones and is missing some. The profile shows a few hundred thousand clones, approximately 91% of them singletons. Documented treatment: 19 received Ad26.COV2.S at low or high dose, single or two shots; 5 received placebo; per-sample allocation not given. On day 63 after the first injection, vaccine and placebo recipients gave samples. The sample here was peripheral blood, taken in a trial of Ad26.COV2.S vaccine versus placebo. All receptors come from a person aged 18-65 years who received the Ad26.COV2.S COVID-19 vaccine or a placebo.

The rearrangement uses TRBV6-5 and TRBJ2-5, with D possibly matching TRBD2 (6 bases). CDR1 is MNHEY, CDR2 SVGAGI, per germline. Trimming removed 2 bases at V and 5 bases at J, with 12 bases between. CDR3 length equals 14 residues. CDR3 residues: CASSYAASDETQYF. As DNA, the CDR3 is TGTGCCAGCAGTTACGCGGCTAGCGATGAGACCCAGTACTTC.

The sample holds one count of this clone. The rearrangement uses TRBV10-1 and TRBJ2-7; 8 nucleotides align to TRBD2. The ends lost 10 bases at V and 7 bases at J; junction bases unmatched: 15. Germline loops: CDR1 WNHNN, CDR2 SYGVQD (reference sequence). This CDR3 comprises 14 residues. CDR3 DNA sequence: TGCGCCACCAGGTCCGGAGCGGGAGTTCAGGAGCAGTACTTC. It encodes CATRSGAGVQEQYF.

CDR3 sequence (DNA): TGTGCCAGCAGTTTAGGGGCAGCCGGCACAGATACGCAGTATTTT. It translates to CASSLGAAGTDTQYF. This chain uses TRBV28 with TRBJ2-3; tentatively, D is TRBD1 (5 bases). Germline V CDR1 and CDR2: MDHEN, SYDVKM. V lost 2 bases and J lost 1, with 10 bases in between. The CDR3 is made up of 15 amino acids. The full variable domain, rest sourced from reference TRBV28 and TRBJ2-3, is DVKVTQSSRYLVKRTGEKVFLECVQDMDHENMFWYRQDPGLGLRLIYFSYDVKMKEKGDIPEGYSVSREKKERFSLILESASTNQTSMYLCASSLGAAGTDTQYFGPGTRLTVL.